This T cell receptor (beta chain) was observed in a study of metastatic and nonmetastatic thyroid tumors. Study-level background: Patients with malignant and benign thyroid disease provided blood and tumor or nodule tissue, whose repertoires were compared.

To note about this clone: The antigen is undetermined.

General observations from the study: Patients with malignant thyroid tumors reportedly had significantly higher TCR beta diversity than those with benign nodules, in blood and tumor.

Germline V lookup: CDR1 SGHTA, CDR2 FQGNSA. The V and J ends lost 2 bases and 0 bases respectively, with 8 bases between them. This CDR3 has 14 residues. Each patient went into thyroid surgery without having received any treatment. The authors' processing: A distant-metastasis classifier for papillary thyroid cancer was built using CDR3 differences across clinicopathological groups. TCRdb re-analyzed the PCR reads through MiXCR. The V and J calls and clone size are TCRdb's, not the authors'. The repertoire holds about 23,000 clones, with over 25% as singletons. The sequenced sample consisted of tumor tissue. The chain links TRBV7-2 to TRBJ2-7; D is undetermined. This receptor was identified in a female donor with papillary thyroid cancer or a benign thyroid nodule (not recorded which). Some clones in this sample may be carry-over from other donors' samples. The CDR3 region has the DNA TGTGCCAGCAGCTTATATACGGGCTCCTACGAGCAGTACTTC. Protein: CASSLYTGSYEQYF.